Listed below are T cell receptor beta chains from one sample, sequenced in a study of OX40 agonist ivuxolimab in advanced cancers. Profiled with immunoSEQ multiplex PCR; TCRdb holds only in-frame clones, not every one. Here the sample spans 60,000 to 85,000 clones, about nine tenths being singletons. The sequencing used CD4+ or CD8+ T cells sorted from blood, collected in a trial of the OX40 agonist ivuxolimab. All receptors derive from an adult with an advanced solid tumor such as melanoma, head and neck, liver or kidney cancer. Each CDR3 is given with its conserved first and last residue. Each record gives: V gene, clone size, D gene, J gene, CDR3 protein, CDR3 DNA. D genes are given only for firm matches. Expanded clones are given a class, and other clones once, few, many or no size at all.

v_gene: TRBV5-1
abundance: NA
d_gene: TRBD1
j_gene: TRBJ1-2
CDR3aa: CASSLAYRGRYGYTF
CDR3nt: TGCGCCAGCAGCTTGGCCTACAGGGGGAGGTATGGCTACACCTTC

v_gene: TRBV28
abundance: NA
d_gene: TRBD1
j_gene: TRBJ1-2
CDR3aa: CASSVPGQGAFGYTF
CDR3nt: TGTGCCAGCAGTGTTCCGGGACAGGGGGCGTTCGGCTACACCTTC

v_gene: TRBV27
abundance: NA
d_gene: TRBD2
j_gene: TRBJ2-1
CDR3aa: CASTPWGLQIHEQFF
CDR3nt: TGTGCCAGCACCCCCTGGGGACTACAGATCCATGAGCAGTTCTTC

v_gene: TRBV7-7
abundance: NA
d_gene: TRBD2
j_gene: TRBJ2-1
CDR3aa: CASSPGASGIYNEQFF
CDR3nt: TGTGCTAGCAGCCCTGGGGCTAGCGGGATCTACAATGAGCAGTTCTTC

v_gene: TRBV7-8
abundance: NA
d_gene: NA
j_gene: TRBJ1-3
CDR3aa: CASSPGTSGNTIYF
CDR3nt: TGTGCCAGCAGCCCCGGTACTTCTGGAAACACCATATATTTT

v_gene: TRBV27
abundance: NA
d_gene: TRBD1
j_gene: TRBJ2-7
CDR3aa: CASSFTRGYSYEQYF
CDR3nt: TGTGCCAGCAGTTTCACCAGGGGGTACTCCTACGAGCAGTACTTC

v_gene: TRBV5-6
abundance: NA
d_gene: NA
j_gene: TRBJ1-4
CDR3aa: CASSLGGRLFF
CDR3nt: TGTGCCAGCAGCCTAGGGGGGCGTCTGTTTTTT

v_gene: TRBV28
abundance: NA
d_gene: NA
j_gene: TRBJ1-2
CDR3aa: CASSLTPRLFGYTF
CDR3nt: TGTGCCAGCAGTTTAACACCCAGGTTGTTCGGCTACACCTTC

v_gene: TRBV6-5
abundance: once
d_gene: NA
j_gene: TRBJ2-5
CDR3aa: CASSYSIGIGAETQYF
CDR3nt: TGTGCCAGCAGTTACTCGATCGGCATAGGAGCGGAGACCCAGTACTTC

v_gene: TRBV9
abundance: NA
d_gene: NA
j_gene: TRBJ2-2
CDR3aa: CASSPLWTENTGELFF
CDR3nt: TGTGCCAGCAGCCCCCTTTGGACAGAGAACACCGGGGAGCTGTTTTTT

v_gene: TRBV11-3
abundance: NA
d_gene: TRBD2
j_gene: TRBJ2-7
CDR3aa: CASSLSGRSSEQYF
CDR3nt: TGTGCCAGCAGCCTTAGCGGGAGGTCCAGCGAGCAGTACTTC

v_gene: TRBV7-9
abundance: once
d_gene: TRBD1
j_gene: TRBJ1-1
CDR3aa: CASSTRQGPNTEAFF
CDR3nt: TGTGCCAGCAGCACCAGACAGGGGCCGAACACTGAAGCTTTCTTT

v_gene: TRBV5-6
abundance: NA
d_gene: TRBD1
j_gene: TRBJ1-5
CDR3aa: CASSLAGDRGGQPQHF
CDR3nt: TGTGCCAGCAGCTTGGCCGGAGACAGGGGTGGACAGCCCCAGCATTTT

v_gene: TRBV9
abundance: NA
d_gene: TRBD1
j_gene: TRBJ2-2
CDR3aa: CASSVGQVRELFF
CDR3nt: TGTGCCAGCAGCGTTGGACAGGTCCGGGAGCTGTTTTTT

v_gene: TRBV5-1
abundance: NA
d_gene: NA
j_gene: TRBJ2-2
CDR3aa: CASSLEGGELFF
CDR3nt: TGCGCCAGCAGCTTGGAAGGTGGGGAGCTGTTTTTT

v_gene: TRBV27
abundance: NA
d_gene: NA
j_gene: TRBJ2-6
CDR3aa: CASSYGVSGANVLTF
CDR3nt: TGTGCCAGCAGTTACGGCGTCTCCGGGGCCAACGTCCTGACTTTC

v_gene: TRBV5-6
abundance: NA
d_gene: TRBD1
j_gene: TRBJ2-7
CDR3aa: CASSFRGQGRSYEQYF
CDR3nt: TGTGCCAGCAGCTTTAGGGGGCAGGGGAGATCCTACGAGCAGTACTTC

v_gene: TRBV6-5
abundance: NA
d_gene: NA
j_gene: TRBJ2-7
CDR3aa: CASSYGVFRVGDEQYF
CDR3nt: TGTGCCAGCAGTTACGGGGTCTTCAGGGTCGGGGACGAGCAGTACTTC

v_gene: TRBV2
abundance: NA
d_gene: TRBD2
j_gene: TRBJ2-3
CDR3aa: CASKLAGPSTDTQYF
CDR3nt: TGTGCCAGCAAATTAGCGGGCCCCAGCACAGATACGCAGTATTTT

v_gene: TRBV7-2
abundance: NA
d_gene: TRBD1
j_gene: TRBJ2-1
CDR3aa: CASSLSGTGNNEQFF
CDR3nt: TGTGCCAGCAGCTTAAGTGGGACAGGGAACAATGAGCAGTTCTTC

v_gene: TRBV2
abundance: NA
d_gene: TRBD1
j_gene: TRBJ1-6
CDR3aa: CASTVDRDSPLHF
CDR3nt: TGTGCCAGCACTGTGGACAGGGATTCACCCCTCCACTTT

v_gene: TRBV7-9
abundance: NA
d_gene: NA
j_gene: TRBJ2-1
CDR3aa: CASSLRGGTFLYNEQFF
CDR3nt: TGTGCCAGCAGCTTAAGGGGGGGTACTTTTCTCTACAATGAGCAGTTCTTC

v_gene: TRBV27
abundance: NA
d_gene: TRBD2
j_gene: TRBJ2-5
CDR3aa: CASSLSLAGSGQETQYF
CDR3nt: TGTGCCAGCAGTTTAAGTCTAGCGGGAAGTGGGCAAGAGACCCAGTACTTC

v_gene: TRBV10-3
abundance: NA
d_gene: TRBD2
j_gene: TRBJ2-5
CDR3aa: CAISESGGKGGETQYF
CDR3nt: TGTGCCATCAGTGAGTCGGGAGGGAAAGGAGGAGAGACCCAGTACTTC

v_gene: TRBV7-2
abundance: NA
d_gene: NA
j_gene: TRBJ1-2
CDR3aa: CASSQQEGYGYTF
CDR3nt: TGTGCCAGCAGCCAACAGGAGGGCTATGGCTACACCTTC

v_gene: TRBV27
abundance: NA
d_gene: NA
j_gene: TRBJ1-5
CDR3aa: CASSTRDGSNQPQHF
CDR3nt: TGTGCCAGCAGTACCCGGGACGGATCGAATCAGCCCCAGCATTTT

v_gene: TRBV18
abundance: once
d_gene: TRBD1
j_gene: TRBJ2-7
CDR3aa: CASSKGQDRYEQYF
CDR3nt: TGTGCCAGCTCGAAAGGACAGGATAGGTACGAGCAGTACTTC

v_gene: TRBV7-2
abundance: few
d_gene: TRBD1
j_gene: TRBJ1-5
CDR3aa: CASSLGQGSNQPQHF
CDR3nt: TGTGCCAGCAGCTTAGGACAGGGCAGCAATCAGCCCCAGCATTTT

v_gene: TRBV5-4
abundance: NA
d_gene: NA
j_gene: TRBJ2-2
CDR3aa: CASSLGPGVDTGELFF
CDR3nt: TGTGCCAGCAGCCTGGGCCCAGGGGTAGACACCGGGGAGCTGTTTTTT

v_gene: TRBV5-1
abundance: once
d_gene: NA
j_gene: TRBJ1-1
CDR3aa: CASSLDPQGWGTEAFF
CDR3nt: TGCGCCAGCAGCTTGGACCCTCAGGGGTGGGGCACTGAAGCTTTCTTT

v_gene: TRBV5-6
abundance: NA
d_gene: NA
j_gene: TRBJ1-5
CDR3aa: CASSWGWIDYSNQPQHF
CDR3nt: TGTGCCAGCAGCTGGGGGTGGATAGACTATAGCAATCAGCCCCAGCATTTT

v_gene: TRBV5-1
abundance: NA
d_gene: NA
j_gene: TRBJ1-1
CDR3aa: CASSLMGRTEAFF
CDR3nt: TGCGCCAGCAGCTTGATGGGGAGGACTGAAGCTTTCTTT

v_gene: TRBV5-4
abundance: once
d_gene: NA
j_gene: TRBJ1-2
CDR3aa: CASSLPPGGVNYGYTF
CDR3nt: TGTGCCAGCAGCTTGCCCCCGGGGGGGGTAAACTATGGCTACACCTTC

v_gene: TRBV5-4
abundance: NA
d_gene: TRBD2
j_gene: TRBJ2-7
CDR3aa: CASSLSAGAREQYF
CDR3nt: TGTGCCAGCAGCTTATCAGCGGGAGCTAGGGAGCAGTACTTC

v_gene: TRBV5-1
abundance: few
d_gene: NA
j_gene: TRBJ2-7
CDR3aa: CASSLSRFHEQYF
CDR3nt: TGCGCCAGCAGCTTGAGCCGGTTTCACGAGCAGTACTTC

v_gene: TRBV5-8
abundance: few
d_gene: NA
j_gene: TRBJ2-7
CDR3aa: CASSLASRGGSYEQYF
CDR3nt: TGTGCCAGCAGCTTGGCTTCCAGGGGGGGGTCCTACGAGCAGTACTTC

v_gene: TRBV30
abundance: NA
d_gene: TRBD1
j_gene: TRBJ1-1
CDR3aa: CAWSVGYRGSEAFF
CDR3nt: TGTGCCTGGAGTGTAGGGTACAGGGGGTCTGAAGCTTTCTTT

v_gene: TRBV10-3
abundance: NA
d_gene: NA
j_gene: TRBJ1-1
CDR3aa: CAISESYGETEAFF
CDR3nt: TGTGCCATCAGTGAGTCGTACGGGGAGACTGAAGCTTTCTTT

v_gene: TRBV7-2
abundance: NA
d_gene: TRBD1
j_gene: TRBJ2-1
CDR3aa: CASSPRPPGQGDGEQFF
CDR3nt: TGTGCCAGCAGCCCCCGCCCCCCGGGACAGGGGGATGGTGAGCAGTTCTTC

v_gene: TRBV10-3
abundance: NA
d_gene: TRBD2
j_gene: TRBJ2-1
CDR3aa: CAGGSLYNEQFF
CDR3nt: TGTGCCGGCGGGAGTCTCTACAATGAGCAGTTCTTC

v_gene: TRBV4-3
abundance: NA
d_gene: NA
j_gene: TRBJ2-1
CDR3aa: CACGTLRGNEQFF
CDR3nt: TGCGCCTGCGGGACTCTTCGCGGGAATGAGCAGTTCTTC

v_gene: TRBV30
abundance: NA
d_gene: NA
j_gene: TRBJ1-2
CDR3aa: CAWSFPGDGYTF
CDR3nt: TGTGCCTGGAGTTTCCCGGGGGATGGCTACACCTTC

v_gene: TRBV27
abundance: NA
d_gene: TRBD2
j_gene: TRBJ2-3
CDR3aa: CASSAGGRDPDTQYF
CDR3nt: TGTGCCAGCAGCGCCGGGGGGAGGGACCCAGATACGCAGTATTTT

v_gene: TRBV11-3
abundance: NA
d_gene: TRBD2
j_gene: TRBJ2-5
CDR3aa: CASSPGTSQETQYF
CDR3nt: TGTGCCAGCAGCCCAGGGACTAGCCAAGAGACCCAGTACTTC

v_gene: TRBV11-1
abundance: NA
d_gene: NA
j_gene: TRBJ2-5
CDR3aa: CASSGGAQETQYF
CDR3nt: TGTGCCAGCAGCGGCGGGGCCCAAGAGACCCAGTACTTC

v_gene: TRBV5-8
abundance: NA
d_gene: TRBD1
j_gene: TRBJ1-1
CDR3aa: CASSLDRGNTEAFF
CDR3nt: TGTGCCAGCAGCTTGGACAGGGGGAACACTGAAGCTTTCTTT

v_gene: TRBV5-1
abundance: NA
d_gene: NA
j_gene: TRBJ1-5
CDR3aa: CASSLQPEQPQHF
CDR3nt: TGCGCCAGCAGCTTGCAGCCGGAACAGCCCCAGCATTTT